These 15 T cell receptor beta chains were all obtained from the same sample, sequenced in a study of Tregs in tolerant kidney transplant recipients. Using immunoSEQ multiplex PCR, the repertoire was profiled, and TCRdb retains in-frame clones only, with some absent. The sample records 50,000 to 65,000 clones, over 75% being singletons. Related graft donors supplied nonmyeloablative bone marrow transplants, and mixed chimerism was transient. The specimen comprised CD4+ T cells from blood (PBMCs), sampled 6 months after the transplant. These receptors were collected from a human patient who received a combined kidney and bone marrow transplant. Certain T cells may be donor cells from the graft.

This clone was seen a handful of times. This sequence joins TRBV2 and TRBJ2-7; 7 bases are a match to TRBD1. V gave up 7 bases and J gave up 6 bases; unmatched junction bases: 9. The CDR3 contains 13 residues. The germline CDR1 and CDR2 sequences are SNHLY and FYNNEI. In DNA, the CDR3 is TGTGCCAGCAAGAACGACAGGGCATTCGAGCAGTACTTC. As protein: CASKNDRAFEQYF.

This chain connects TRBV7-9 to TRBJ2-6, with D hard to call. The V gene lost 8 bases and the J gene lost 2 bases, with 7 bases spanning the gap. Germline V gene lookup returns CDR1 SEHNR and CDR2 FQNEAQ (reference sequence). The CDR3 extends over 13 amino acids. The CDR3 DNA reads as TGTGCCAGCCCGAGAACTGGGGCCAACGTCCTGACTTTC. Protein product: CASPRTGANVLTF.

The chain combines TRBV11-2 with TRBJ2-2; tentative D call: TRBD2 (6 bases). Per germline, CDR1 SGHAT and CDR2 FQNNGV. V dropped 2 bases and J dropped 4 bases, with 20 bases sitting between them. The CDR3 contains 18 residues. The CDR3 spells CASSLRPGRGLITGELFF. The CDR3 DNA sequence: TGTGCCAGCAGCTTACGCCCCGGGCGGGGTCTTATCACCGGGGAGCTGTTTTTT.

The chain is built from TRBV18 and TRBJ2-1, with TRBD2 identical over 8 bases. Germline V CDR1 and CDR2: KGHSH, LQKENI. The V gene end was trimmed by 4 bases and the J gene end by 3 bases; junction bases not matched to a gene: 8. The CDR3 length is 16 residues. The CDR3 loop reads CASSLPLAGLYNEQFF. CDR3 bases: TGTGCCAGCTCACTCCCCCTAGCGGGTCTCTACAATGAGCAGTTCTTC.

This clone was counted only a few times. This chain connects TRBV21-1 to TRBJ1-1; TRBD1 reflects the table's D call only, with no check against the DNA. TRBV21-1 is flagged as a pseudogene. The CDR3 runs to 13 residues. The CDR3 bases are TGTGCCAGCAGACAGGGATCGAACACTGAAGCTTTCTTT. It encodes CASRQGSNTEAFF.

The rearrangement links TRBV29-1 to TRBJ2-2; the match to TRBD1 covers 7 bases. The CDR3 consists of 14 residues. Germline CDR1 and CDR2: SQVTM and ANQGSEA. V lost 7 bases, J lost 0 bases, and 5 bases stayed unmatched. CDR3 sequence: CSAVGTANTGELFF. As DNA, the CDR3 is TGCAGCGCCGTCGGGACAGCGAACACCGGGGAGCTGTTTTTT.

The genes are TRBV30 and TRBJ2-7; 9 bases fit TRBD1. CDR3 length equals 15 residues. V lost 0 bases and J lost 5; bases outside the gene matches: 8. Germline V lookup: CDR1 GTSNPN, CDR2 SVGIG (reference sequence). The CDR3: CAWSVGGTGYNEQYF. DNA of the CDR3: TGTGCCTGGAGTGTAGGCGGGACAGGGTACAACGAGCAGTACTTC.

This clone was counted only a few times. V gene TRBV27 combines with J gene TRBJ2-7, with 9 bases aligning to TRBD1. This CDR3 has 16 amino acids. The germline V gene has CDR1 MNHEY and CDR2 SMNVEV (reference sequence). Unmatched junction bases numbered 6, after V lost 2 bases and J lost 1 base. CDR3 bases: TGTGCCAGCAGTTTACTGGGACAGGGTTTATCCTACGAGCAGTACTTC. This sequence encodes CASSLLGQGLSYEQYF.

This sequence joins TRBV6-5 and TRBJ1-6, with 9 bases identical to TRBD1. CDR1 is MNHEY, CDR2 SVGAGI, per germline. With V trimmed by 5 bases and J by 10 bases, 6 bases remained unmatched. The CDR3 extends over 14 amino acids. CDR3 region: CASSPDRGGSPLHF. The DNA of the CDR3 is TGTGCCAGCAGTCCCGACAGGGGGGGGTCACCCCTCCACTTT.

This rearrangement joins TRBV19 to TRBJ2-2, with 7 bases that match TRBD1. The junction had 8 bases not matched to a gene; V was cut back by 9 bases and J by 7 bases. Germline CDR1 is LNHDA and CDR2 is SQIVND (reference sequence). This CDR3 is 13 amino acids long. The CDR3 loop reads CASRQGLGGELFF. The CDR3 DNA follows: TGTGCCAGCAGACAGGGCCTCGGCGGGGAGCTGTTTTTT. Filled out from reference TRBV19 and TRBJ2-2, the complete variable domain reads DGGITQSPKYLFRKEGQNVTLSCEQNLNHDAMYWYRQDPGQGLRLIYYSQIVNDFQKGDIAEGYSVSREKKESFPLTVTSAQKNPTAFYLCASRQGLGGELFFGEGSRLTVL.

This chain links TRBV28 with TRBJ2-7; TRBD1 matches 8 bases. This CDR3 comprises 12 residues. Looked up from germline, CDR1 is MDHEN and CDR2 is SYDVKM. V shed 6 bases, J shed 7 bases, and the junction held 5 bases outside the gene matches. DNA of the CDR3: TGTGCCAGCAGGCAGGGGGCGCGGGAGCAGTACTTC. Encoded protein: CASRQGAREQYF. Filled out from reference TRBV28 and TRBJ2-7, the complete variable domain reads DVKVTQSSRYLVKRTGEKVFLECVQDMDHENMFWYRQDPGLGLRLIYFSYDVKMKEKGDIPEGYSVSREKKERFSLILESASTNQTSMYLCASRQGAREQYFGPGTRLTVT.

The CDR3 sequence is CSVCDNQETQYF. CDR3 nucleotides: TGCAGCGTTTGCGACAACCAAGAGACCCAGTACTTC. The gene calls are TRBV29-1 and TRBJ2-5; D is undetermined. CDR1 and CDR2 from the germline V gene are SQVTM and ANQGSEA. The CDR3 runs to 12 residues. Between the trimmed V and J ends, which lost 5 bases and 0 bases, there was a span of 7 bases. Drawing the rest from reference TRBV29-1 and TRBJ2-5, the complete variable domain is SAVISQKPSRDICQRGTSLTIQCQVDSQVTMMFWYRQQPGQSLTLIATANQGSEATYESGFVIDKFPISRPNLTFSTLTVSNMSPEDSSIYLCSVCDNQETQYFGPGTRLLVL.

The chain employs TRBV30 and TRBJ2-2; D possibly corresponds to TRBD1 (7 bases). CDR3 size: 15 residues. The germline CDR1 and CDR2 sequences are GTSNPN and SVGIG (reference sequence). Deletions cut 2 bases from V and 8 bases from J, with 18 bases between. Written as DNA, the CDR3 is TGTGCCTGGAGTTCCTACCAGGGGGGCACGGGGGAGCTGTTTTTT. The encoded protein is CAWSSYQGGTGELFF.

CDR3 sequence: CASRARGSPGANVLTF. CDR3 in DNA: TGTGCCAGCAGGGCCAGGGGGTCGCCTGGGGCCAACGTCCTGACTTTC. V is TRBV2 and J is TRBJ2-6; the match to TRBD1 covers 7 bases. Looked up from germline, CDR1 is SNHLY and CDR2 is FYNNEI. Trimming cost V 6 bases and J 2 bases; bases outside gene matches: 7. The CDR3 spans 16 residues.

V gene TRBV9 combines with J gene TRBJ2-3; TRBD2 matches at 10 bases. The junction had 10 bases not matched to a gene; V was cut back by 4 bases and J by 5 bases. The CDR3 covers 16 residues. From germline, CDR1 is SGDLS and CDR2 YYNGEE. CDR3 amino acids: CASSLVPSGGGDTQYF. The CDR3 coding sequence is TGTGCCAGCAGCCTAGTACCCAGCGGGGGGGGAGATACGCAGTATTTT.